The text below deals with one TCR beta chain. A few counts support this clone. Which antigen it targets is not known. Base quality data are lacking; no much larger clone is found one base away. The sample originates from a study of blood T cell repertoires in COVID-19 (dated by TCRdb to the early 2020s). Broadly, across the study: The collaborator samples originated in the United States, Italy and Spain and spanned the acute and convalescent phases of COVID-19. The material from the prospective study consisted of cDNA or gDNA derived from T cells, B-cell-depleted T cells, or PBMCs. The dataset comprised deeply sampled blood TCRbeta repertoires from subjects exposed to, actively infected with, or recovered from COVID-19. The repertoires were released in a freely available public database intended as a resource for research on the immune response to SARS-CoV-2. Samples were obtained from the ongoing ImmuneRACE study (first 160 participants) and from about 1,300 subjects provided by 6 global collaborators. A de-identified subject ID, COVID-19 status, age in years and sex were almost always included in the sample metadata. Where HLA class I and class II types were available, the types were taken from metadata supplied by the sample provider, not from assay-based typing. What the authors observed across the whole study: Clinical and demographic metadata were provided uncurated, with the amount varying by source and participant.

The immunoSEQ Assay, a bias-controlled multiplex PCR, was used to amplify TCRbeta CDR3 regions from genomic DNA. The original methods were these. Within the assay, amplification of reference gene primers was used to estimate how many nucleated cells each sample contained. To quantify the absolute abundance of each unique TCRbeta CDR3 rearrangement, sequence reads were collapsed and filtered. For each sample, productive Simpson clonality was calculated by taking the square root of Simpson's diversity index across productive rearrangements. The clones in this table, taken by TCRdb from immuneACCESS, are in-frame only. Not every clone is retained; where verified, under half of the shortfall comes from an unresolved V gene, and the cause of the rest is unknown. V and J calls and clone size are as listed in that table; D and trimming were resolved from the DNA. In this sample the table shows 95,000 to 110,000 clones, approximately 90% of which occur a single time. 1% to 1.5% of the sample is in the top ten clones.

From V the trimming removes 6 bases and from J it removes 5 bases, while the gene matches leave 5 bases of the junction unaccounted for. According to the germline V gene (reference sequence), CDR1 reads MNHEY and CDR2 reads SMNVEV. The CDR3 covers 13 residues, taking in both the cysteine and the phenylalanine. The DNA shown is the 39-base CDR3, in frame from base 1. Each collaborating institution followed its own protocols to collect whole blood in K2EDTA tubes. Collaborator samples were shipped for TCRbeta analysis as frozen whole blood, isolated PBMCs, or DNA extracted from either sample type. This TCR was recovered from a woman aged 25 to 39 with acute or convalescent COVID-19. Recombination linked TRBV27 to TRBJ2-7; 9 central nucleotides agree with TRBD1. The sequencing sample was made of peripheral blood. The CDR3 sequence is CASRLTGGHEQYF. DNA sequence: TGTGCCAGCAGACTAACAGGGGGCCACGAGCAGTACTTC.